The clone carrying this TCR beta chain was seen once. This sample is part of a study of blood T cell repertoires in COVID-19. Original methodology: Quantification of nucleated cells was approximated via reference gene primer amplification. Assay used: immunoSEQ multiplex PCR; TCRdb lists only in-frame clones, some missing. That table furnishes V, J and clone size, whereas the DNA furnished D and trimming. The sample lists some 200,000 clones; more than 85% were seen once. This CDR3 spans 15 amino acids. Germline V gives CDR1 MNHEY, CDR2 SMNVEV (reference sequence). The V gene lost 5 bases and the J gene lost 8 bases, with 18 bases spanning the gap.

Sample: peripheral blood. This clonotype was obtained from an elderly woman in a cohort sampled during active or convalescent COVID-19. The gene calls are TRBV27 and TRBJ1-4, with TRBD1 as a possible D gene (6 bases). For the CDR3, the DNA is TGTGCCAGCAGTATAAGGAGGGGGGGAGCAGAAAAACTGTTTTTT. Its translation is CASSIRRGGAEKLFF. Full variable domain (outside the CDR3, taken from reference TRBV27 and TRBJ1-4): EAQVTQNPRYLITVTGKKLTVTCSQNMNHEYMSWYRQDPGLGLRQIYYSMNVEVTDKGDVPEGYKVSRKEKRNFPLILESPSPNQTSLYFCASSIRRGGAEKLFFGSGTQLSVL.